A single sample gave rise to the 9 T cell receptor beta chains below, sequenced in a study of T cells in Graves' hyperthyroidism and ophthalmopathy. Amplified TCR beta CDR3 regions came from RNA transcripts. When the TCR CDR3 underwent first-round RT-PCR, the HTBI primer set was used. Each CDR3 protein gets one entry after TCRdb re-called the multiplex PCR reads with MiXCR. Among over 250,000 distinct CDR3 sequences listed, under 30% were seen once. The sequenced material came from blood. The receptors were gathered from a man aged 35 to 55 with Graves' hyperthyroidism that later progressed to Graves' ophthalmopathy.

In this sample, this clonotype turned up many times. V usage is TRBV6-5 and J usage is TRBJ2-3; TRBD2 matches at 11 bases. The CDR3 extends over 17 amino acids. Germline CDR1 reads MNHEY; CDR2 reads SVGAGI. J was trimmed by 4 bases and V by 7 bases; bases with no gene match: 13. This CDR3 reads CASIPGLAEGSSDTQYF. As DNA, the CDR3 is TGTGCCAGCATACCGGGACTAGCGGAAGGTAGTTCAGATACGCAGTATTTT.

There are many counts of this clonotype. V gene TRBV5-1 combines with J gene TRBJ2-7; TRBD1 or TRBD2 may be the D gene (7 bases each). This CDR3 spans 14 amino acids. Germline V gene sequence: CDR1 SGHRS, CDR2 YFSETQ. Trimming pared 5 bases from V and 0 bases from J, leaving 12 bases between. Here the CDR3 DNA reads TGCGCCAGCAGGAGCGGGGACAGCTCCTACGAGCAGTACTTC. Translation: CASRSGDSSYEQYF.

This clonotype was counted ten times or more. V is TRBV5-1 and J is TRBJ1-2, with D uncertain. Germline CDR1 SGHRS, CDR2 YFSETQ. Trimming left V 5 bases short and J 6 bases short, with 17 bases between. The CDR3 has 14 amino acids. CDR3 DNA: TGCGCCAGCAGTTACTCCTCGCAAACCGATGGCTACACCTTC. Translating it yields CASSYSSQTDGYTF.

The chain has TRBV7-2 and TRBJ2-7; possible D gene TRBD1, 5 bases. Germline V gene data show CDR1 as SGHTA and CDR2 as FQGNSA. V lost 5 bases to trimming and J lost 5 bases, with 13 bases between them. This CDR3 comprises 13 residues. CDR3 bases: TGTGCCAGCAGCGCCGGACAAATCCACGAGCAGTACTTC. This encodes CASSAGQIHEQYF. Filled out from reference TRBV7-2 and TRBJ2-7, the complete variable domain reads GAGVSQSPSNKVTEKGKDVELRCDPISGHTALYWYRQSLGQGLEFLIYFQGNSAPDKSGLPSDRFSAERTGGSVSTLTIQRTQQEDSAVYLCASSAGQIHEQYFGPGTRLTVT.

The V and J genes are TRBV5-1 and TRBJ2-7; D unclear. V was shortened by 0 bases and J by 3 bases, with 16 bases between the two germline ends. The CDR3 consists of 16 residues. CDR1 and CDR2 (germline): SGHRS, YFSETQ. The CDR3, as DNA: TGCGCCAGCAGCTTGGAGCCAGTAGAACTTTTCTACGAGCAGTACTTC. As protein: CASSLEPVELFYEQYF.

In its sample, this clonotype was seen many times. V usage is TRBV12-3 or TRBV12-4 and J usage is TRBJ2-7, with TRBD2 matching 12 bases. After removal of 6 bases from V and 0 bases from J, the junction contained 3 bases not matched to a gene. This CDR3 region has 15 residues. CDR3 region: CASRTSGGSSYEQYF. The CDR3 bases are TGTGCCAGCAGGACTAGCGGGGGCAGCTCCTACGAGCAGTACTTC.

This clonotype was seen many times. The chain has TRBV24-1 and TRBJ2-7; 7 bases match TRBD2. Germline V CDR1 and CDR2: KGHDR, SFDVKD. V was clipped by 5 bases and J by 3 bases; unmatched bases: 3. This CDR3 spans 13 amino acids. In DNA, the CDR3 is TGTGCCACCAGTGCGGGAGGCCTCTACGAGCAGTACTTC. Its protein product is CATSAGGLYEQYF.

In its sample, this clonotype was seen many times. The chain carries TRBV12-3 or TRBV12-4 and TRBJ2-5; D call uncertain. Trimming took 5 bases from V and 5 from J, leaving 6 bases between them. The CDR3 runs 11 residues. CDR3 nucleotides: TGTGCCAGCAGTGGGTGGGAGACCCAGTACTTC. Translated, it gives CASSGWETQYF.

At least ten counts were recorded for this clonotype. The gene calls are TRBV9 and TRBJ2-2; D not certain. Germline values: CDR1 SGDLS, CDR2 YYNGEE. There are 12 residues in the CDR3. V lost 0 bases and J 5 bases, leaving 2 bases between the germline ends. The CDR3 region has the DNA TGTGCCAGCAGCGTAGTGACCGGGGAGCTGTTTTTT. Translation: CASSVVTGELFF.